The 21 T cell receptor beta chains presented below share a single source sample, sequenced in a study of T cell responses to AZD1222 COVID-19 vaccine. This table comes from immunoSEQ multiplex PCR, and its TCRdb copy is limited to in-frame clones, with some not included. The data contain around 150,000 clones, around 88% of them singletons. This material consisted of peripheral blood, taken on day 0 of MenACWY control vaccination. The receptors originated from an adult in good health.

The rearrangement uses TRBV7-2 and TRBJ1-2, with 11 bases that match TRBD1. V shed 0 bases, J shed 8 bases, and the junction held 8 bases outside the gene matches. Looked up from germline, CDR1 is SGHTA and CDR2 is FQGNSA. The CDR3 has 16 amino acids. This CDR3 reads CASSLAGQGGKYGYTF. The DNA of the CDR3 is TGTGCCAGCAGCTTAGCGGGACAGGGGGGGAAATACGGCTACACCTTC.

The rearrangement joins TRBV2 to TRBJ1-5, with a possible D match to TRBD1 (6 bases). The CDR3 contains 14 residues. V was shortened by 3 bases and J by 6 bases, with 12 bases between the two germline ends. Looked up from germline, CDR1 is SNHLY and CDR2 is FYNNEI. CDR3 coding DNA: TGTGCCAGCAGTGAGGGCAGGGGAAGTCAGCCCCAGCATTTT. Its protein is CASSEGRGSQPQHF.

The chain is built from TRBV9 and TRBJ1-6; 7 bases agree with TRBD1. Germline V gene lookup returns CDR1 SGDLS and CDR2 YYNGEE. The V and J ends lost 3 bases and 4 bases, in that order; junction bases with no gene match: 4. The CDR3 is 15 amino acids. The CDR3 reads CASSERQGYNSPLHF. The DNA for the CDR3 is TGTGCCAGCAGCGAAAGACAGGGTTATAATTCACCCCTCCACTTT.

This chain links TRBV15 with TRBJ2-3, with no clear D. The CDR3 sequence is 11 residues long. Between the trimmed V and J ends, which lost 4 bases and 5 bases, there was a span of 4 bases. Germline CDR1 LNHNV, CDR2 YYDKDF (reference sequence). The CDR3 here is CATSTLDTQYF. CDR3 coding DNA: TGTGCCACCAGCACATTAGATACGCAGTATTTT.

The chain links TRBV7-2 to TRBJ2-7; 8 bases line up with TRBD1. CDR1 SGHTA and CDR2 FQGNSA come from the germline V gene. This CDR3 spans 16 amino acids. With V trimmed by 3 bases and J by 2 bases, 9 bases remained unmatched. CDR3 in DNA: TGTGCCAGCAGCTTCACGACAGGGGCCGTTGCCTACGAGCAGTACTTC. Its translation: CASSFTTGAVAYEQYF.

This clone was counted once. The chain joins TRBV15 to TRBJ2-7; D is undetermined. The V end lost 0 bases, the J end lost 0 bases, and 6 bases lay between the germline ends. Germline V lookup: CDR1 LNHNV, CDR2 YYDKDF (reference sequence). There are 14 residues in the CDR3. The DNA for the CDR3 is TGTGCCACCAGCAGAGAACGGAGCTCCTACGAGCAGTACTTC. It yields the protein CATSRERSSYEQYF.

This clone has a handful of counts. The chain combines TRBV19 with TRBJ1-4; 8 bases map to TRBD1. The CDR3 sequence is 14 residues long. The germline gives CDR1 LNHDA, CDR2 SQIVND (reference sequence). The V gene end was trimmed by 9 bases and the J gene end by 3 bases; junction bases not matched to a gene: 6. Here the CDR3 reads CASGQGAANEKLFF. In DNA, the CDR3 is TGTGCCAGCGGGCAGGGGGCTGCTAATGAAAAACTGTTTTTT.

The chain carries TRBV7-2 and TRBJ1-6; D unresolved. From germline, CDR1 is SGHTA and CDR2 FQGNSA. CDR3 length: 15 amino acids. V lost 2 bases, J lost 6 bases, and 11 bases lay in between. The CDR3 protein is CASSLFKRANSPLHF. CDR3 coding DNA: TGTGCCAGCAGCTTATTTAAGAGGGCTAATTCACCCCTCCACTTT.

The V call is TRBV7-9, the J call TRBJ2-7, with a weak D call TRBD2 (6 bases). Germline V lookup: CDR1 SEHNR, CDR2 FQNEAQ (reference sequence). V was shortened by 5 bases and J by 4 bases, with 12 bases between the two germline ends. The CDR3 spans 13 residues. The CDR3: CASSEMGRYEQYF. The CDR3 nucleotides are TGTGCCAGCAGCGAGATGGGGAGGTACGAGCAGTACTTC.

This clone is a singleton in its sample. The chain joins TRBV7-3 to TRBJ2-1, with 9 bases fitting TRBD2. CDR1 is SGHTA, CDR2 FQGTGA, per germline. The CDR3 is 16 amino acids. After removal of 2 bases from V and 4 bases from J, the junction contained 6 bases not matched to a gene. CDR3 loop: CASSLFLAGTYNEQFF. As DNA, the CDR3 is TGTGCCAGCAGCTTATTTCTAGCGGGGACGTACAATGAGCAGTTCTTC.

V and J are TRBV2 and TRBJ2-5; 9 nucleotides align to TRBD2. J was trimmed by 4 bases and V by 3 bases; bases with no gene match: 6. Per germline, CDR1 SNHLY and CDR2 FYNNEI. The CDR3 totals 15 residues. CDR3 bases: TGTGCCAGCAGTGATTCAGCGGGGGGCCCAGAGACCCAGTACTTC. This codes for CASSDSAGGPETQYF.

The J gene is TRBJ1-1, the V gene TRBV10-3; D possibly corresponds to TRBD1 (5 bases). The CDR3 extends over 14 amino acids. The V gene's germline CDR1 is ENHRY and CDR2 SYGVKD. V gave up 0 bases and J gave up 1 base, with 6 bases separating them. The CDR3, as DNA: TGTGCCATCAGTGAGTCGACAGCGAACACTGAAGCTTTCTTT. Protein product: CAISESTANTEAFF.

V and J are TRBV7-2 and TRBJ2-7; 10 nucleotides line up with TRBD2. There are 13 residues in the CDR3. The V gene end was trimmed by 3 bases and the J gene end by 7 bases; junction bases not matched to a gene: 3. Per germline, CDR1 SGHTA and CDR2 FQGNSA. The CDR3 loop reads CASSFLAGAEQYF. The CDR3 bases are TGTGCCAGCAGCTTTCTAGCGGGAGCAGAGCAGTACTTC.

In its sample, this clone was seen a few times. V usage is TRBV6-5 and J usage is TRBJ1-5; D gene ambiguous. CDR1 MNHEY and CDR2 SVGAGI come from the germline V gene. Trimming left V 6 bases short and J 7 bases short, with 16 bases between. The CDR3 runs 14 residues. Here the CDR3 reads CASRAPGSIQPQHF. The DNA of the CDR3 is TGTGCCAGCAGGGCCCCCGGGTCGATACAGCCCCAGCATTTT.

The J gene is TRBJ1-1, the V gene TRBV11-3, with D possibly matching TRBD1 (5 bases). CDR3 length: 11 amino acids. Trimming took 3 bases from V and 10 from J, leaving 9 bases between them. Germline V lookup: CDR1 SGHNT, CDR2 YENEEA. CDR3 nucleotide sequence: TGTGCCAGCAGCTTCGGGACGTTAGCTTTCTTT. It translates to CASSFGTLAFF.

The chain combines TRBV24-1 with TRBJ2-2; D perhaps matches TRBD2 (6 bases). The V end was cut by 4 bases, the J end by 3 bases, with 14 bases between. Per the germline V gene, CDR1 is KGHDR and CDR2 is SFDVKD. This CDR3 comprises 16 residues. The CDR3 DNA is TGTGCCACCAGTGAGGGGGGACCGCGGGACACCGGGGAGCTGTTTTTT. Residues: CATSEGGPRDTGELFF.

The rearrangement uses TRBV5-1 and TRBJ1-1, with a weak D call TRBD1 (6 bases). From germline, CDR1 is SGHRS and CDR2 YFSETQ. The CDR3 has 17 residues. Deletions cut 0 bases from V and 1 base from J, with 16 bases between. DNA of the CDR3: TGCGCCAGCAGCTTGGAAATGGGGGCTAGCACGAACACTGAAGCTTTCTTT. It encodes CASSLEMGASTNTEAFF.

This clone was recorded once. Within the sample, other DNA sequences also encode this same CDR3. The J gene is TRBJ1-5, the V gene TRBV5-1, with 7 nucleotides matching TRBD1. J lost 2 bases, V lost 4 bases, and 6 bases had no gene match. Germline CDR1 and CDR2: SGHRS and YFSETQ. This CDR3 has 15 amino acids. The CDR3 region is CASSLSGGGNQPQHF. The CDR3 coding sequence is TGCGCCAGCAGCCTCTCAGGGGGAGGCAATCAGCCCCAGCATTTT.

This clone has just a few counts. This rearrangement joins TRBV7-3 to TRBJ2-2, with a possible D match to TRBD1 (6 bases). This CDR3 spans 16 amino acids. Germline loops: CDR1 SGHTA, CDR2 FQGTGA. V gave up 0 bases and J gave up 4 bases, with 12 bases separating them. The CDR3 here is CASSLTGGHTTGELFF. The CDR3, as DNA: TGTGCCAGCAGCTTAACTGGGGGACACACCACCGGGGAGCTGTTTTTT.

In nucleotides, the CDR3 is TGTGCCAGCTCACCACCGGGGAGCACCCGCGGCTCTGGAAACACCATATATTTT. This encodes CASSPPGSTRGSGNTIYF. The genes are TRBV18 and TRBJ1-3; D is unresolved. The CDR3 covers 18 residues. CDR1 is KGHSH and CDR2 is LQKENI in the germline V gene. V lost 0 bases to trimming and J lost 0 bases, with 15 bases between them.

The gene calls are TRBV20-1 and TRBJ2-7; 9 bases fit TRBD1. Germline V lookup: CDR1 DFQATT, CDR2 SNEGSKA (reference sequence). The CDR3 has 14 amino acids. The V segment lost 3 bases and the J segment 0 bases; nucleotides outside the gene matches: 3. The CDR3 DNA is TGCAGTGCTAGTCGACAGGGGGACTCCTACGAGCAGTACTTC. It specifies CSASRQGDSYEQYF.